Reported below is one TCR beta chain. Its target is not known. These data are taken from a study of cytomegalovirus exposure and HLA in healthy donors. Findings of the study overall: The authors enumerated over 150 TCR beta chains as linked to cytomegalovirus. Analysis was performed later, and it showed HLA-associated TCR beta chains to be more clonally expanded than equally common others. According to an earlier analysis, most TCR beta V segments yielded productive rearrangements about 87% or about 30% of the time.

The PCR contained 60 Vbeta and 13 Jbeta primers. Authors' data handling: Unique TCR beta chains numbered around 80 million in a later analysis, with around 10 million shared. The protocol was immunoSEQ multiplex PCR, while the TCRdb copy is restricted to in-frame clones and leaves out a portion. The DNA was the basis for D and trimming; V, J and clone size are from that table. This table holds roughly 100,000 clones, about 81% found once. The sample consisted of PBMCs. The TCR sequence derives from a male donor in good health and CMV-seropositive.

Here the CDR3 reads CASSPQALEDTQYF. The CDR3 DNA sequence: TGTGCCAGCAGTCCGCAAGCCCTTGAAGATACGCAGTATTTT. The chain joins TRBV6-4 to TRBJ2-3, with D unresolved. Trimming took off 5 bases at V and 5 bases at J, with 14 bases between the two ends. Germline CDR1 MRHNA, CDR2 SNTAGT. There are 14 residues in the CDR3.